This TCR beta chain was obtained from a study of identifying expanded T cells in peripheral blood. The assay was immunoSEQ multiplex PCR, and TCRdb's table has in-frame clones only and misses some. The table records 95,000 to 100,000 clones, around 88% of them present only once. The V and J ends lost 11 bases and 0 bases respectively, with 14 bases between them. From germline, CDR1 is MGHDK and CDR2 SYGVNS. This CDR3 is 13 amino acids long. General study results and limits: Across healthy donors, higher total template counts meant significantly greater two-week count variance.

With regard to this clone: Its matching antigen is unknown.

The TCR sequence derives from a person aged 18 to 69 in good health. The rearrangement uses TRBV25-1 and TRBJ2-7; D ambiguous. The specimen was blood. CDR3 sequence: CAYGRSDSYEQYF. The CDR3 DNA reads TGTGCCTACGGAAGGAGCGACTCCTACGAGCAGTACTTC.